This entry lists 24 T cell receptor beta chains sequenced from one sample in a study of blood T cell repertoires in COVID-19. Method: immunoSEQ multiplex PCR; TCRdb's copy keeps in-frame clones and lacks some. The data show some 200,000 clones, with around 81% seen just once and about 9.8% held by the top ten. The sample comprised PBMCs or T cells enriched from blood (not recorded which). The receptors come from a woman in her 50s with acute COVID-19.

This chain uses TRBV9 with TRBJ2-3, with 9 bases identical to TRBD1. This CDR3 comprises 16 residues. Germline loops: CDR1 SGDLS, CDR2 YYNGEE. V was clipped by 6 bases and J by 2 bases; unmatched bases: 10. The DNA of the CDR3 is TGTGCCAGCACCGAACAGGGGGCCGACCTCACAGATACGCAGTATTTT. It specifies CASTEQGADLTDTQYF.

The genes are TRBV21-1 and TRBJ1-1. TRBV21-1 has pseudogene status. This CDR3 region has 12 residues. The CDR3 DNA sequence: TGTGCCAGCAGTTCAGGGAGGATTGAAGCTTTCTTT. It translates to CASSSGRIEAFF.

The CDR3 DNA sequence: TGTGCCAGCTCACCACCGCGACAGGGGATCAACTACGGACGAGCGACCCAGTACTTC. Protein product: CASSPPRQGINYGRATQYF. This rearrangement joins TRBV18 to TRBJ2-5; TRBD1 matches 8 bases. J was trimmed by 7 bases and V by 0 bases; bases with no gene match: 19. The CDR3 spans 19 residues. Germline V gene sequence: CDR1 KGHSH, CDR2 LQKENI.

The chain joins TRBV7-2 to TRBJ1-4, with a weak D call TRBD1 (5 bases). Germline V gene data show CDR1 as SGHTA and CDR2 as FQGNSA. CDR3 size: 12 residues. V gave up 5 bases and J gave up 8 bases, with 9 bases separating them. In DNA, the CDR3 is TGTGCCAGCAGCAGTGACAGAGAAAAACTGTTTTTT. Protein product: CASSSDREKLFF.

This rearrangement joins TRBV28 to TRBJ1-2, with TRBD1 identical over 10 bases. Germline V gene data show CDR1 as MDHEN and CDR2 as SYDVKM. The V and J ends lost 10 bases and 3 bases, in that order; junction bases with no gene match: 8. The CDR3 has 14 residues. CDR3 in amino acids: CATGYGTGDYGYTF. For the CDR3, the DNA is TGTGCCACCGGGTACGGGACAGGGGACTATGGCTACACCTTC.

This clone was observed once. The chain joins TRBV28 to TRBJ2-7, with TRBD2 identical over 7 bases. Germline CDR1 MDHEN, CDR2 SYDVKM. The CDR3 has 15 residues. Unmatched junction bases numbered 6, after V lost 3 bases and J lost 1 base. DNA for the CDR3: TGTGCCAGCAGTTTGCGGGGGAGTAATTCCTACGAGCAGTACTTC. Its translation: CASSLRGSNSYEQYF.

The chain recombines TRBV28 with TRBJ1-5; D call uncertain. The germline V gene has CDR1 MDHEN and CDR2 SYDVKM. There are 12 residues in the CDR3. Trimming shortened V by 2 bases and J by 6 bases, and 5 bases separated the two germline ends. DNA for the CDR3: TGTGCCAGCAGTTTAGAGGGTCAGCCCCAGCATTTT. The encoded protein is CASSLEGQPQHF.

This clone was counted a few times. The V and J genes are TRBV5-1 and TRBJ1-6; no firm D call. Trimming cost V 4 bases and J 5 bases, with 7 bases left between them. Looked up from germline, CDR1 is SGHRS and CDR2 is YFSETQ. The CDR3 runs to 13 residues. CDR3: CASSRGDNSPLHF. The DNA of the CDR3 is TGCGCCAGCAGCAGAGGAGATAATTCACCCCTCCACTTT.

This rearrangement joins TRBV10-3 to TRBJ2-1; maybe TRBD2 (6 bases). Trimming left V 6 bases short and J 6 bases short, with 12 bases between. CDR3 length: 13 residues. Germline-derived CDR1 and CDR2 are ENHRY and SYGVKD. This CDR3 is CAIRGGILNEQFF. In DNA form, the CDR3 reads TGTGCCATCAGAGGAGGGATACTCAATGAGCAGTTCTTC.

V gene TRBV9 combines with J gene TRBJ1-6, with D maybe TRBD1 (5 bases). Germline lookup yields CDR1 SGDLS and CDR2 YYNGEE. Trimming cost V 2 bases and J 9 bases, with 12 bases left between them. CDR3 length equals 14 residues. The CDR3 DNA follows: TGTGCCAGCAGCGTGGGGGGTAACGGTTCACCCCTCCACTTT. This translates into CASSVGGNGSPLHF. The whole variable domain, remainder taken from reference TRBV9 and TRBJ1-6, is DSGVTQTPKHLITATGQRVTLRCSPRSGDLSVYWYQQSLDQGLQFLIQYYNGEERAKGNILERFSAQQFPDLHSELNLSSLELGDSALYFCASSVGGNGSPLHFGNGTRLTVT.

This clone was picked up a small number of times. This chain links TRBV7-2 with TRBJ2-7; TRBD2 is a possible D gene (5 bases). With 5 bases removed from V and 5 bases from J, the gap between germline ends came to 13 bases. The CDR3 has 13 amino acids. CDR1 and CDR2 (germline): SGHTA, FQGNSA. CDR3 protein: CASSPPGSDEQYF. CDR3 DNA: TGTGCCAGCAGCCCCCCGGGTAGCGACGAGCAGTACTTC.

The chain couples TRBV7-9 to TRBJ1-4; D unresolved. This CDR3 comprises 14 residues. Germline V gives CDR1 SEHNR, CDR2 FQNEAQ (reference sequence). The V and J ends lost 2 bases and 4 bases respectively, with 8 bases between them. The CDR3, as DNA: TGTGCCAGCAGCTTAACGGGAGATAATGAAAAACTGTTTTTT. Protein product: CASSLTGDNEKLFF. Using reference TRBV7-9 and TRBJ1-4 for the parts outside the CDR3, the full variable domain is DTGVSQNPRHKITKRGQNVTFRCDPISEHNRLYWYRQTLGQGPEFLTYFQNEAQLEKSRLLSDRFSAERPKGSFSTLEIQRTEQGDSAMYLCASSLTGDNEKLFFGSGTQLSVL.

The V gene is TRBV3-1 (or the pseudogene TRBV3-2), the J gene TRBJ2-4; TRBD2 aligns across 11 bases. V was clipped by 3 bases and J by 7 bases; unmatched bases: 8. CDR1 is LGHDT and CDR2 is YNNKEL in the germline V gene (reference sequence). This CDR3 contains 16 residues. In DNA, the CDR3 is TGTGCCAGCAGCCAGGCTCTAGCGGGGGGCGGGAACATTCAGTACTTC. This codes for CASSQALAGGGNIQYF.

V is TRBV7-3 and J is TRBJ2-3, with 7 bases identical to TRBD2. The V segment lost 1 base and the J segment 6 bases; nucleotides outside the gene matches: 13. The germline V gene encodes CDR1 SGHTA and CDR2 FQGTGA. The CDR3 loop spans 17 amino acids. The CDR3 protein is CASSLMGSGLVSDTQYF. In DNA, the CDR3 is TGTGCCAGCAGCTTAATGGGTAGCGGGTTAGTTTCGGATACGCAGTATTTT.

This rearrangement joins TRBV28 to TRBJ1-1, with D maybe TRBD1 (5 bases). Germline V CDR1 and CDR2: MDHEN, SYDVKM. This CDR3 region has 13 residues. V gave up 6 bases and J gave up 4 bases, with 12 bases separating them. The CDR3: CASRVPGGTEAFF. The CDR3 bases are TGTGCCAGCAGGGTGCCGGGGGGCACTGAAGCTTTCTTT.

The DNA of the CDR3 is TGTGCCAGTAGTATATCTAGCGGGAGCTACGAGCAGTACTTC. Protein product: CASSISSGSYEQYF. The chain links TRBV19 to TRBJ2-7, with 10 bases aligning to TRBD2. Trimming cost V 2 bases and J 3 bases; bases outside gene matches: 1. The CDR3 extends over 14 amino acids. CDR1 and CDR2 (germline): LNHDA, SQIVND (reference sequence). Drawing the rest from reference TRBV19 and TRBJ2-7, the complete variable domain is DGGITQSPKYLFRKEGQNVTLSCEQNLNHDAMYWYRQDPGQGLRLIYYSQIVNDFQKGDIAEGYSVSREKKESFPLTVTSAQKNPTAFYLCASSISSGSYEQYFGPGTRLTVT.

This clone has just one count. This chain uses TRBV24-1 with TRBJ1-5; the D is unclear. CDR3 size: 15 residues. Germline lookup yields CDR1 KGHDR and CDR2 SFDVKD. V was clipped by 4 bases and J by 1 base, with 10 bases between them. The CDR3 region has the DNA TGTGCCACCAGTGAGTCACTAGGGAGCAATCAGCCCCAGCATTTT. Amino acids: CATSESLGSNQPQHF.

The chain employs TRBV2 and TRBJ1-1; D might be TRBD1 (5 bases). Germline V gene lookup returns CDR1 SNHLY and CDR2 FYNNEI. V was pared by 7 bases and J by 2 bases, with 14 bases between. CDR3 length: 14 residues. The CDR3 nucleotides read TGTGCCAGCATGGGGCAGAACCTTAACACTGAAGCTTTCTTT. Protein: CASMGQNLNTEAFF.

The chain uses TRBV11-3 and TRBJ2-5; D is perhaps TRBD2 (6 bases). V was cut by 1 base and J by 4 bases, with 13 bases left in between. This CDR3 spans 15 amino acids. Per germline, CDR1 SGHNT and CDR2 YENEEA. The CDR3 protein is CASSLGRVRGETQYF. DNA for the CDR3: TGTGCCAGCAGCTTAGGGAGGGTAAGAGGAGAGACCCAGTACTTC.

The chain has TRBV7-8 and TRBJ1-1; TRBD1 agrees at 9 bases. Germline V gives CDR1 SGHVS, CDR2 FQNEAQ. J lost 2 bases, V lost 5 bases, and 21 bases had no gene match. The CDR3 spans 20 residues. The DNA of the CDR3 is TGTGCCAGCAGCCCCACAGGGGGCGATTGGGGGTCGGCACCAAACACTGAAGCTTTCTTT. Translating gives CASSPTGGDWGSAPNTEAFF.

The genes are TRBV6-5 and TRBJ2-2; 13 nucleotides match TRBD2. The length of the CDR3 is 15 residues. The V gene end was trimmed by 5 bases and the J gene end by 6 bases; junction bases not matched to a gene: 3. From germline, CDR1 is MNHEY and CDR2 SVGAGI. This chain's CDR3 is CASSRLAGGAGELFF. For the CDR3, the DNA is TGTGCCAGCAGTAGACTAGCGGGAGGCGCCGGGGAGCTGTTTTTT.

This clone showed up just once. The chain has TRBV2 and TRBJ2-1; TRBD2 agrees at 12 bases. Germline values: CDR1 SNHLY, CDR2 FYNNEI. The CDR3 extends over 14 amino acids. The ends lost 11 bases at V and 4 bases at J; junction bases unmatched: 6. The CDR3 reads CAGRLAGAYNEQFF. For the CDR3, the DNA is TGTGCCGGAAGACTAGCGGGGGCGTACAATGAGCAGTTCTTC.

This rearrangement joins TRBV5-1 to TRBJ2-5; 13 bases line up with TRBD2. Trimming removed 5 bases from V and 5 bases from J; junction bases left unmatched: 3. The CDR3 extends over 14 amino acids. Germline values: CDR1 SGHRS, CDR2 YFSETQ. Written as DNA, the CDR3 is TGCGCCAGCAGGAGGACTAGCGGGAGTGAGACCCAGTACTTC. Encoded protein: CASRRTSGSETQYF.

V gene TRBV18 combines with J gene TRBJ2-3; D unresolved. The CDR3 extends over 14 amino acids. Trimming cost V 0 bases and J 6 bases, with 10 bases left between them. Germline V CDR1 and CDR2: KGHSH, LQKENI. The CDR3 region is CASSPPGERDTQYF. In DNA form, the CDR3 reads TGTGCCAGCTCACCACCGGGTGAGAGGGATACGCAGTATTTT.